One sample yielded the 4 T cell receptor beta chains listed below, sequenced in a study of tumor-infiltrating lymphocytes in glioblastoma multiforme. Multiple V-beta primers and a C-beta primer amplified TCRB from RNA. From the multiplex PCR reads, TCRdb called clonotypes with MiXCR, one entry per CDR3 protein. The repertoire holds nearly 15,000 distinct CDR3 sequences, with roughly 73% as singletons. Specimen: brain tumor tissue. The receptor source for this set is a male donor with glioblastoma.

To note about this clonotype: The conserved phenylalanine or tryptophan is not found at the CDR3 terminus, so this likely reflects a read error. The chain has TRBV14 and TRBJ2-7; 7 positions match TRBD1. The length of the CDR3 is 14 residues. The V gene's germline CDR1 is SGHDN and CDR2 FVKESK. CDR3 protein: CATRQGVVGYGQYS. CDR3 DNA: TGTGCCACCAGACAGGGTGTTGTCGGCTACGGGCAGTACTCC.

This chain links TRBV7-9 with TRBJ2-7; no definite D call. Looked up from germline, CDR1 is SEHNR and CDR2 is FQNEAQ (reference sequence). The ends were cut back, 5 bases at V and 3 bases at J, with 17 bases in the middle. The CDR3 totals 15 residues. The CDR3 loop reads CASSPFQKQSYEQYF. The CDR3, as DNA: TGTGCCAGCAGCCCCTTCCAAAAACAGAGCTACGAGCAGTACTTC.

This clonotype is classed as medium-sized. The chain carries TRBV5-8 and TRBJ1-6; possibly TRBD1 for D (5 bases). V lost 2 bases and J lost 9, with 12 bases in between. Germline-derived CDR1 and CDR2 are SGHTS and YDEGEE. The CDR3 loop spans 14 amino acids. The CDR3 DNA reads TGTGCCAGCAGCTTCTTGGGCGGGGGTTCACCCCTCCACTTT. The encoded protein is CASSFLGGGSPLHF.

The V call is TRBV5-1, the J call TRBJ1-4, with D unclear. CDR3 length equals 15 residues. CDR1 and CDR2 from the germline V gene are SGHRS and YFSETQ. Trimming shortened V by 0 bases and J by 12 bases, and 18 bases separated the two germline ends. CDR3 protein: CASSLEVQPNGELFF. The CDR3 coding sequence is TGCGCCAGCAGCTTGGAGGTACAGCCTAATGGAGAACTGTTTTTT.